A selection of T cell receptor beta chains follows, all from one sample in a study of blood T cell repertoires in COVID-19. Profiled with immunoSEQ multiplex PCR; TCRdb holds only in-frame clones, not every one. This sample has more than 350,000 clones, with 75% to 90% found just once. The source material was PBMCs or T cells enriched from blood (not recorded which). Receptor source: a man between 18 and 35 years old who had recovered from COVID-19. Each CDR3 is given with its conserved first and last residue. D genes are given only for firm matches.

V gene: TRBV19
J gene: TRBJ2-7
D gene: TRBD1
CDR3 protein: CASSSRDRVYEQYF

V gene: TRBV12-5
J gene: TRBJ2-7
D gene: NA
CDR3 protein: CASARDTRYEQYF

V gene: TRBV28
J gene: TRBJ1-3
D gene: TRBD1
CDR3 protein: CASSLSGQGTGNTIYF

V gene: TRBV5-5
J gene: TRBJ2-3
D gene: TRBD1
CDR3 protein: CASSLQGARSDTQYF

V gene: TRBV5-4
J gene: TRBJ2-7
D gene: TRBD1
CDR3 protein: CASSPGTASYEQYF

V gene: TRBV2
J gene: TRBJ1-2
D gene: NA
CDR3 protein: CASSEVWQVNYGYTF

V gene: TRBV9
J gene: TRBJ2-7
D gene: TRBD1
CDR3 protein: CASSASQGDEQYF

V gene: TRBV20-1
J gene: TRBJ1-1
D gene: NA
CDR3 protein: CSASRRDTEAFF

V gene: TRBV2
J gene: TRBJ2-3
D gene: NA
CDR3 protein: CASSIAGADTQYF

V gene: TRBV6-5
J gene: TRBJ2-3
D gene: NA
CDR3 protein: CASSWSNTQYF

V gene: TRBV28
J gene: TRBJ2-1
D gene: NA
CDR3 protein: CASSMLAPFTYNEQFF

V gene: TRBV7-2
J gene: TRBJ1-5
D gene: NA
CDR3 protein: CASSLAWAPNQPQHF

V gene: TRBV7-3
J gene: TRBJ2-1
D gene: TRBD2
CDR3 protein: CASSPGGGRPYNEQFF

V gene: TRBV18
J gene: TRBJ1-4
D gene: NA
CDR3 protein: CASSPPSGGSGLGRLFF

V gene: TRBV9
J gene: TRBJ2-1
D gene: TRBD2
CDR3 protein: CASSVALADNEQFF

V gene: TRBV18
J gene: TRBJ1-3
D gene: NA
CDR3 protein: CASSPGGLSGNTIYF

V gene: TRBV5-1
J gene: TRBJ1-6
D gene: NA
CDR3 protein: CASNLGGNSPLHF

V gene: TRBV7-3
J gene: TRBJ2-1
D gene: TRBD2
CDR3 protein: CASSFGASGGSSYNEQFF

V gene: TRBV13
J gene: TRBJ2-3
D gene: TRBD2
CDR3 protein: CASSLGPSGGAATDTQYF

V gene: TRBV9
J gene: TRBJ2-1
D gene: NA
CDR3 protein: CASSDPSGSAQFF

V gene: TRBV28
J gene: TRBJ2-7
D gene: NA
CDR3 protein: CASSLSGTTTYEQYF

V gene: TRBV7-9
J gene: TRBJ2-4
D gene: TRBD2
CDR3 protein: CASSPREGIQYF

V gene: TRBV30
J gene: TRBJ2-2
D gene: NA
CDR3 protein: CAWSVTAGELFF

V gene: TRBV18
J gene: TRBJ1-1
D gene: NA
CDR3 protein: CASSPSPGEGAEAFF

V gene: TRBV11-2
J gene: TRBJ1-5
D gene: NA
CDR3 protein: CASSLEETSTGQPQHF

V gene: TRBV15
J gene: TRBJ1-1
D gene: NA
CDR3 protein: CATSREQGRAFF

V gene: TRBV30
J gene: TRBJ1-1
D gene: NA
CDR3 protein: CASNWEGVLGTEAFF

V gene: TRBV11-3
J gene: TRBJ1-4
D gene: TRBD1
CDR3 protein: CASSPGQGEKLFF

V gene: TRBV7-3
J gene: TRBJ2-2
D gene: TRBD2
CDR3 protein: CASSSHPAGTPTNTGELFF

V gene: TRBV6-6
J gene: TRBJ1-5
D gene: TRBD1
CDR3 protein: CASSGQGGNQPQHF

V gene: TRBV6-2/TRBV6-3
J gene: TRBJ2-6
D gene: TRBD1
CDR3 protein: CASSSRTGFLSGANVLTF

V gene: TRBV6-5
J gene: TRBJ1-2
D gene: NA
CDR3 protein: CASSYSNSQDGYTF

V gene: TRBV19
J gene: TRBJ2-3
D gene: TRBD2
CDR3 protein: CASSIDEGTSGRTDTQYF

V gene: TRBV11-2
J gene: TRBJ1-3
D gene: NA
CDR3 protein: CASSLGSSGNTIYF

V gene: TRBV7-2
J gene: TRBJ2-3
D gene: NA
CDR3 protein: CASSSGGPKGDTQYF

V gene: TRBV11-3
J gene: TRBJ1-1
D gene: TRBD1
CDR3 protein: CASSKTPGGNTEAFF

V gene: TRBV3-1/TRBV3-2
J gene: TRBJ2-1
D gene: NA
CDR3 protein: CASSQIQTYNEQFF

V gene: TRBV9
J gene: TRBJ1-1
D gene: TRBD1
CDR3 protein: CASSEGRGLNTEAFF

V gene: TRBV19
J gene: TRBJ2-2
D gene: NA
CDR3 protein: CASSIQENTGELFF

V gene: TRBV27
J gene: TRBJ1-6
D gene: NA
CDR3 protein: CASSVKPTYNSPLHF

V gene: TRBV5-1
J gene: TRBJ2-5
D gene: NA
CDR3 protein: CASSSRGLIQETQYF

V gene: TRBV11-2
J gene: TRBJ1-2
D gene: NA
CDR3 protein: CASSPRGFSYTF

V gene: TRBV9
J gene: TRBJ2-2
D gene: NA
CDR3 protein: CASSVQNTGELFF

V gene: TRBV2
J gene: TRBJ2-7
D gene: NA
CDR3 protein: CASSRTYEQYF

V gene: TRBV5-4
J gene: TRBJ2-1
D gene: TRBD1
CDR3 protein: CASSQDRAGYNEQFF

V gene: TRBV6-5
J gene: TRBJ2-4
D gene: TRBD2
CDR3 protein: CATGGGDIQYF

V gene: TRBV11-2
J gene: TRBJ2-3
D gene: TRBD2
CDR3 protein: CASSLAASGRGSDTQYF

V gene: TRBV7-3
J gene: TRBJ2-1
D gene: TRBD2
CDR3 protein: CASSPGSSGPFNEQFF

V gene: TRBV7-9
J gene: TRBJ1-1
D gene: TRBD1
CDR3 protein: CASSSYRGGNTEAFF

V gene: TRBV5-1
J gene: TRBJ2-3
D gene: TRBD1
CDR3 protein: CASSSGTATDTQYF

V gene: TRBV9
J gene: TRBJ2-1
D gene: TRBD2
CDR3 protein: CASGLAGINEQFF

V gene: TRBV6-5
J gene: TRBJ2-1
D gene: NA
CDR3 protein: CASREDQNSYNEQFF

V gene: TRBV6-5
J gene: TRBJ1-5
D gene: NA
CDR3 protein: CASGFTIQQPQHF

V gene: TRBV28
J gene: TRBJ1-1
D gene: NA
CDR3 protein: CAGGQMNTEAFF

V gene: TRBV6-2/TRBV6-3
J gene: TRBJ2-7
D gene: NA
CDR3 protein: CASSYAGRADYEQYF

V gene: TRBV4-3
J gene: TRBJ2-6
D gene: NA
CDR3 protein: CASSQGGGGANVLTF

V gene: TRBV27
J gene: TRBJ2-3
D gene: NA
CDR3 protein: CASSLSRPDTQYF

V gene: TRBV5-8
J gene: TRBJ2-1
D gene: TRBD1
CDR3 protein: CASSLGWTGINNEQFF

V gene: TRBV5-1
J gene: TRBJ2-3
D gene: TRBD2
CDR3 protein: CASSPSLGGGDTQYF

V gene: TRBV27
J gene: TRBJ2-1
D gene: TRBD1
CDR3 protein: CASSPGGRLTNEQFF